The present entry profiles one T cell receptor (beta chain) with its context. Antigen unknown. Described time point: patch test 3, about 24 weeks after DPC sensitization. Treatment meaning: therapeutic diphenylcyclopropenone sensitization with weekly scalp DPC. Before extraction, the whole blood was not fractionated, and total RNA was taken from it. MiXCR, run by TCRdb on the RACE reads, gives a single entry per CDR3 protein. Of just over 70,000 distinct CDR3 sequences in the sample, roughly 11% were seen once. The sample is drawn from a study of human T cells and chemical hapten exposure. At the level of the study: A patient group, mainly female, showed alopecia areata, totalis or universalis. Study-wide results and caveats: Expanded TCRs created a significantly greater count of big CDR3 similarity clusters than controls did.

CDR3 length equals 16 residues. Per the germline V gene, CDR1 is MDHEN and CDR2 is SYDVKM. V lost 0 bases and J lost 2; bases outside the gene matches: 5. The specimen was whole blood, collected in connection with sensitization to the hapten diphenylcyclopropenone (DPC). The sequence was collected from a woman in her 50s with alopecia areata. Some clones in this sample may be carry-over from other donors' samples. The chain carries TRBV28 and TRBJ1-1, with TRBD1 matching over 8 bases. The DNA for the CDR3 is TGTGCCAGCAGTTTATGGGCAGGGGGCAAAAACACTGAAGCTTTCTTT. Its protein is CASSLWAGGKNTEAFF.